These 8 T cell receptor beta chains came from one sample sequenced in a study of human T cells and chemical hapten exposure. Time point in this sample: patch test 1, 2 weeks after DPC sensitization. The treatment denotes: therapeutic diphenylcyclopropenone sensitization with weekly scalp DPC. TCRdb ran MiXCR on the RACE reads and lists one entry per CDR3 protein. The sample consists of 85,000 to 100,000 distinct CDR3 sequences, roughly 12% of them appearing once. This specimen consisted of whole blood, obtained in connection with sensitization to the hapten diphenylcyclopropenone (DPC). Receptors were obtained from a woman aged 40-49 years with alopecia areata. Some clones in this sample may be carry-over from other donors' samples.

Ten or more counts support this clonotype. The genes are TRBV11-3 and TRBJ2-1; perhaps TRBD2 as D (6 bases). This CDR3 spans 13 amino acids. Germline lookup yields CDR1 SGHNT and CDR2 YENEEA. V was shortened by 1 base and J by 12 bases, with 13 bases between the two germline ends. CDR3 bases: TGTGCCAGCAGCTTAGCTCCCTTCGGGGGGCAGTTCTTC. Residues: CASSLAPFGGQFF.

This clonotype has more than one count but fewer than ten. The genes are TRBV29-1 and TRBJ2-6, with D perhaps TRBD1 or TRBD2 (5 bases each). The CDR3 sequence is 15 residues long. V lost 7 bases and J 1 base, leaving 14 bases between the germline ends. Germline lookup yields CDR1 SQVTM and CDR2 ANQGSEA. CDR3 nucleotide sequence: TGCAGCGCTGGGGACGGCCTTTCTGGGGCCAACGTCCTGACTTTC. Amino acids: CSAGDGLSGANVLTF.

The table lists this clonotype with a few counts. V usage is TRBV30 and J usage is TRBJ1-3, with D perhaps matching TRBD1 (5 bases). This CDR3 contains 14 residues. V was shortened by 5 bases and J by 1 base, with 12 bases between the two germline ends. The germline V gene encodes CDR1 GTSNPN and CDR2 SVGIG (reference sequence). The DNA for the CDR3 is TGTGCCTGGTCAACAGGAGGGTCTGGAAACACCATATATTTT. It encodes CAWSTGGSGNTIYF.

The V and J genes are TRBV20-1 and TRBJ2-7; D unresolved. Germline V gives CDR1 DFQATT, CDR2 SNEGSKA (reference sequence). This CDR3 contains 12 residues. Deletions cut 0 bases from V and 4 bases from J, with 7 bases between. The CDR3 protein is CSARDGGYEQYF. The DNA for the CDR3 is TGCAGTGCTAGAGATGGTGGATACGAGCAGTACTTC.

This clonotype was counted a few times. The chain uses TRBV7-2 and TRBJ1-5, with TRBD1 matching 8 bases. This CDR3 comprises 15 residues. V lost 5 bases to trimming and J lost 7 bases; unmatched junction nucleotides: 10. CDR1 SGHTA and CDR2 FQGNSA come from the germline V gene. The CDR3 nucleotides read TGTGCCAGCAGCCCAGGACAGGGTAGGCGACAGCCCCAGCATTTT. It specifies CASSPGQGRRQPQHF. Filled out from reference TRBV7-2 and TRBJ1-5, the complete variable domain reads GAGVSQSPSNKVTEKGKDVELRCDPISGHTALYWYRQSLGQGLEFLIYFQGNSAPDKSGLPSDRFSAERTGGSVSTLTIQRTQQEDSAVYLCASSPGQGRRQPQHFGDGTRLSIL.

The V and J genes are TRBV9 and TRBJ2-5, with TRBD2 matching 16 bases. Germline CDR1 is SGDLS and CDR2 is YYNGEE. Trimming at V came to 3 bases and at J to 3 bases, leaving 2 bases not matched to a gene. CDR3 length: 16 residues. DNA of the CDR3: TGTGCCAGCAGCGAGGGACTAGCGGGAGGGGAAGAGACCCAGTACTTC. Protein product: CASSEGLAGGEETQYF.

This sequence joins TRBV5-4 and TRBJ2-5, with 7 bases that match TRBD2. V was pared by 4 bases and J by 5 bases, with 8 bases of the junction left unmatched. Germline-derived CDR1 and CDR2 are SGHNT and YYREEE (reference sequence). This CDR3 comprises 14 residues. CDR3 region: CASSPGTKEETQYF. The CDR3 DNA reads TGTGCCAGCAGCCCGGGGACTAAGGAGGAGACCCAGTACTTC.

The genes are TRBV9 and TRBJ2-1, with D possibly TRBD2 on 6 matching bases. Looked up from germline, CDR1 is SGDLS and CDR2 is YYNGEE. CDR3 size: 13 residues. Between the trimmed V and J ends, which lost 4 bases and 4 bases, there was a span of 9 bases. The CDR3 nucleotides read TGTGCCAGCAGCCAGGGACTTTACAATGAGCAGTTCTTC. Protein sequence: CASSQGLYNEQFF.